Given below is one TCR beta chain in context. Its specificity is not known. Trimming removed 7 bases from V and 7 bases from J, with 19 bases in between. The germline V gene has CDR1 SQVTM and CDR2 ANQGSEA. There are 13 residues in the CDR3. The sequenced template was cDNA made from the entire isolated RNA. Only in-frame clones appear in the TCRdb table, and some are missing; sequencing was by immunoSEQ multiplex PCR. The sample records 600,000 to 700,000 clones, around an eighth being singletons. This entry is derived from a study of beta chain features in type 1 diabetes. Points from the study as a whole: Moderate but significant shortening of TCRB CDR3s was recorded in all four CD4+ subsets from Type 1 diabetes patients. Patients with type 1 diabetes showed fewer VDJ junction insertions and more deletions.

Sequences were obtained from naive CD4+ T cells from blood. The chain has TRBV29-1 and TRBJ1-2, with D possibly TRBD1 on 5 matching bases. This TCR was sampled from a man aged 18 to 29 with type 1 diabetes. The CDR3 region is CSGVLTGVSGYTF. DNA of the CDR3: TGCAGCGGTGTTCTAACGGGGGTCTCTGGCTACACCTTC.